What follows is one T cell receptor beta chain and its context. The method was immunoSEQ multiplex PCR; TCRdb's version includes in-frame clones alone and lacks a portion of them. The table includes 55,000 to 75,000 clones, around 95% detected once. This sample was included in a study of technical replicates of blood from several donors. This CDR3 contains 16 residues. Germline V gives CDR1 SGHRS, CDR2 YFSETQ. V shed 0 bases, J shed 2 bases, and the junction held 6 bases outside the gene matches. Material for sequencing was T cells isolated from PBMCs. The receptor was isolated from a human donor in good health. The genes are TRBV5-1 and TRBJ1-2, with 8 bases lining up with TRBD1. The CDR3 loop is CASSLDSQGANYGYTF. The CDR3 bases are TGCGCCAGCAGCTTGGATTCCCAGGGGGCAAACTATGGCTACACCTTC.